This is a list of T cell receptor beta chains from one sample in a study of blood T cell repertoires in COVID-19. Generated by immunoSEQ multiplex PCR, the TCRdb table keeps only in-frame clones and is missing some. This table has roughly 200,000 clones, around four fifths appearing once. The sample taken for sequencing was peripheral blood. The receptors originated from a woman in her forties with COVID-19, enrolled during active disease. Both conserved end residues are part of each CDR3. A D gene is named only where the DNA matches it firmly. The size entry is marked missing in some rows and otherwise reads once, few, many or a size class.

j_call	d_call	clone_size	v_call	cdr3_aa	cdr3_nt
TRBJ2-1	TRBD2	once	TRBV7-9	CASSTDGGTYNEQFF	TGTGCCAGCAGCACGGACGGGGGGACTTACAATGAGCAGTTCTTC
TRBJ1-6	TRBD1	few	TRBV6-5	CASRTGSARASPLHF	TGTGCCAGCAGGACAGGGTCGGCGCGAGCTTCACCCCTCCACTTT
TRBJ2-4	TRBD1	-	TRBV20-1	CSASSTGVDLNIQYF	TGCAGTGCTAGTTCAACAGGGGTTGACTTAAACATTCAGTACTTC
TRBJ1-5	-	-	TRBV6-2/TRBV6-3	CASSRTDSNQPQHF	TGTGCCAGCAGCCGGACAGATAGCAATCAGCCCCAGCATTTT
TRBJ1-2	-	-	TRBV19	CASGGAGYTF	TGTGCCAGTGGTGGGGCTGGCTACACCTTC
TRBJ1-2	-	-	TRBV27	CASSPNRGGDGYTF	TGTGCCAGCAGTCCGAATCGGGGGGGAGATGGCTACACCTTC
TRBJ1-5	TRBD1	-	TRBV7-8	CASSVTGNQPQHF	TGTGCCAGCAGCGTGACAGGGAATCAGCCCCAGCATTTT
TRBJ1-2	-	-	TRBV1	CTSSDYYGYTF	TGCACCAGCAGTGACTACTATGGCTACACCTTC
TRBJ1-3	TRBD1	-	TRBV2	CASGRQGLSGNTIYF	TGTGCCAGCGGGCGACAGGGCCTCTCTGGAAACACCATATATTTT
TRBJ1-3	TRBD1	once	TRBV7-9	CASSPPGQPFGNTIYF	TGTGCCAGCAGCCCCCCGGGACAGCCCTTTGGAAACACCATATATTTT
TRBJ2-1	-	once	TRBV5-1	CASSLGPGSRVGEQFF	TGCGCCAGCAGCTTGGGGCCGGGATCGAGGGTCGGTGAGCAGTTCTTC
TRBJ2-5	TRBD2	-	TRBV6-5	CASSSGGPRATQYF	TGTGCCAGCTCTAGCGGGGGCCCACGGGCGACCCAGTACTTC
TRBJ1-3	-	-	TRBV6-5	CASRPRNTIYF	TGTGCCAGCAGGCCTAGAAACACCATATATTTT
TRBJ1-5	-	-	TRBV12-5	CASGLDPTGSNQPQHF	TGTGCTAGTGGTTTGGACCCGACAGGCAGCAATCAGCCCCAGCATTTT
TRBJ2-3	TRBD2	-	TRBV7-3	CASSFGSSGRADTQYF	TGTGCCAGCAGCTTTGGGTCTAGCGGGAGGGCAGATACGCAGTATTTT
TRBJ2-5	-	once	TRBV5-6	CASSPGAGPQETQYF	TGTGCCAGCAGCCCTGGGGCGGGACCCCAAGAGACCCAGTACTTC
TRBJ1-5	TRBD1	once	TRBV10-3	CAISDDRDQPQHF	TGTGCCATCAGTGACGACAGGGATCAGCCCCAGCATTTT
TRBJ1-3	-	-	TRBV19	CASSIPDSSGNTIYF	TGTGCCAGTAGTATCCCCGACAGCTCTGGAAACACCATATATTTT
TRBJ1-6	-	few	TRBV27	CASRDNWVTLHF	TGTGCCAGCAGGGACAATTGGGTGACCCTCCACTTT
TRBJ1-3	-	-	TRBV3-1/TRBV3-2	CASSQRRQATSGNTIYF	TGTGCCAGCAGCCAACGACGACAGGCCACCTCTGGAAACACCATATATTTT
TRBJ2-1	-	-	TRBV15	CATSLEAASYNEQFF	TGTGCCACCAGCCTCGAGGCCGCGTCTTACAATGAGCAGTTCTTC
TRBJ2-7	TRBD2	once	TRBV24-1	CATSDMASGSYEQYF	TGTGCCACCAGTGATATGGCTAGCGGGAGCTACGAGCAGTACTTC
TRBJ2-1	TRBD2	-	TRBV29-1	CSVEEGLAGYNEQFF	TGCAGCGTTGAAGAAGGACTAGCGGGGTACAATGAGCAGTTCTTC
TRBJ1-2	-	-	TRBV5-1	CASSRVGDYGYTF	TGCGCCAGCAGTAGGGTCGGGGACTATGGCTACACCTTC
TRBJ2-7	-	once	TRBV28	CASIPRSGVNEQYF	TGTGCCAGTATTCCTCGCTCGGGGGTGAACGAGCAGTACTTC
TRBJ2-2	-	-	TRBV9	CASSAGGGPNTGELFF	TGTGCCAGCAGCGCCGGAGGCGGCCCGAACACCGGGGAGCTGTTTTTT
TRBJ2-1	-	-	TRBV4-1	CASSKARGNNEQFF	TGCGCCAGCAGCAAAGCCCGAGGGAACAATGAGCAGTTCTTC
TRBJ2-5	-	once	TRBV28	CASQLGLGKYF	TGTGCCAGTCAATTGGGGCTTGGGAAGTACTTC
TRBJ1-6	TRBD1	-	TRBV10-1	CASSESGQGNSPLHF	TGCGCCAGCAGTGAGTCGGGACAGGGGAATTCACCCCTCCACTTT
TRBJ1-1	-	-	TRBV3-1/TRBV3-2	CASSQPTHGNTEAFF	TGTGCCAGCAGCCAACCCACCCACGGGAACACTGAAGCTTTCTTT
TRBJ2-1	-	-	TRBV5-6	CASSFSGWYLNNEQFF	TGTGCCAGCAGCTTCTCCGGTTGGTACCTTAACAATGAGCAGTTCTTC
TRBJ2-2	-	once	TRBV5-4	CASRDGQPLTGELFF	TGTGCCAGCAGAGACGGACAGCCATTAACCGGGGAGCTGTTTTTT
TRBJ2-5	-	-	TRBV14	CASSQTGETQYF	TGTGCCAGCAGCCAAACAGGGGAGACCCAGTACTTC
TRBJ1-1	-	few	TRBV27	CASSLRGRDTEAFF	TGTGCCAGCAGTTTAAGGGGCAGGGATACTGAAGCTTTCTTT
TRBJ1-6	-	-	TRBV18	CASSPATQGNSPLHF	TGTGCCAGCTCACCGGCTACACAGGGTAATTCACCCCTCCACTTT
TRBJ1-5	TRBD1	-	TRBV7-9	CASSPWQGAVSNQPQHF	TGTGCCAGCAGCCCCTGGCAGGGGGCCGTTAGCAATCAGCCCCAGCATTTT
TRBJ1-4	TRBD1	-	TRBV19	CASTEDRGLSGEKLFF	TGTGCCTCCACTGAGGACAGGGGGCTTTCGGGTGAAAAACTGTTTTTT